A single sample is the source of the 30 T cell receptor beta chains below, sequenced in a study of blood T cells in healthy people across ages. Through a sample-barcoded 5' primer and a J-beta primer mix, a second PCR was run for roughly 7 to 11 cycles. TCRdb analysed the 5' RACE reads with MiXCR anew, one entry per CDR3 protein. The repertoire consists of over a million distinct CDR3 sequences, with 45% to 70% occurring once and the leading ten covering 6.5% to 8%. The specimen sequenced was blood. The receptors were sampled from a man between 18 and 35 years old in good health.

The chain couples TRBV5-1 to TRBJ2-1, with a tentative D call TRBD2 (5 bases). CDR3 size: 16 residues. Deletions cut 0 bases from V and 2 bases from J, with 12 bases between. The V gene's germline CDR1 is SGHRS and CDR2 YFSETQ. CDR3 sequence reads: CASSLESGKAYNEQFF. The CDR3 DNA reads as TGCGCCAGCAGCTTGGAATCGGGAAAGGCCTACAATGAGCAGTTCTTC. Complete variable domain (other parts from reference TRBV5-1 and TRBJ2-1): KAGVTQTPRYLIKTRGQQVTLSCSPISGHRSVSWYQQTPGQGLQFLFEYFSETQRNKGNFPGRFSGRQFSNSRSEMNVSTLELGDSALYLCASSLESGKAYNEQFFGPGTRLTVL.

This rearrangement joins TRBV29-1 to TRBJ1-5, with D unclear. The CDR3 is 14 amino acids. Trimming left V 7 bases short and J 3 bases short, with 16 bases between. The germline CDR1 and CDR2 sequences are SQVTM and ANQGSEA. The CDR3 region has the DNA TGCAGCGCGTGCCTAATTGGTGCCAATCAGCCCCAGCATTTT. Its protein is CSACLIGANQPQHF.

V is TRBV20-1 and J is TRBJ2-4, with 8 bases lining up with TRBD2. Germline loops: CDR1 DFQATT, CDR2 SNEGSKA (reference sequence). The CDR3 runs to 15 residues. Losses at the gene ends were 6 bases for V and 2 bases for J; bases not matched to a gene: 9. The CDR3 loop is CSAPDSGTSKNIQYF. Here the CDR3 DNA reads TGCAGTGCCCCGGATAGCGGGACTTCCAAAAACATTCAGTACTTC.

V gene TRBV6-5 combines with J gene TRBJ1-1, with 10 bases identical to TRBD1. Germline CDR1 and CDR2: MNHEY and SVGAGI. V shed 0 bases, J shed 3 bases, and the junction held 4 bases outside the gene matches. The CDR3 runs to 16 residues. The CDR3 DNA reads as TGTGCCAGCAGTTACTCGACAGGGGGCGATTACACTGAAGCTTTCTTT. Residues: CASSYSTGGDYTEAFF.

The CDR3 nucleotides are TGTGCCAGCAGTCCGTCCGGGGGCGGTAGCGGGACCGATGAGCAGTTCTTC. Protein sequence: CASSPSGGGSGTDEQFF. The V and J genes are TRBV28 and TRBJ2-1; TRBD2 aligns across 8 bases. The V gene end was trimmed by 5 bases and the J gene end by 8 bases; junction bases not matched to a gene: 17. Germline CDR1 is MDHEN and CDR2 is SYDVKM. This CDR3 spans 17 amino acids. Based on the CDR3 plus reference TRBV28 and TRBJ2-1, the full variable domain is DVKVTQSSRYLVKRTGEKVFLECVQDMDHENMFWYRQDPGLGLRLIYFSYDVKMKEKGDIPEGYSVSREKKERFSLILESASTNQTSMYLCASSPSGGGSGTDEQFFGPGTRLTVL.

The chain carries TRBV24-1 and TRBJ2-7; a possible D gene is TRBD1 (5 bases). Germline V gene data show CDR1 as KGHDR and CDR2 as SFDVKD. There are 12 residues in the CDR3. Between the trimmed V and J ends, which lost 7 bases and 0 bases, there was a span of 6 bases. The CDR3 DNA is TGTGCCACCAGACAGGTCTCCTACGAGCAGTACTTC. It yields the protein CATRQVSYEQYF.

The chain joins TRBV2 to TRBJ2-5, with TRBD2 matching over 8 bases. The V gene's germline CDR1 is SNHLY and CDR2 FYNNEI. This CDR3 contains 14 residues. The ends lost 7 bases at V and 11 bases at J; junction bases unmatched: 15. As DNA, the CDR3 is TGTGCCAGCAAATGGACGGGGGGGATGGGGGAGCAGTACTTC. Protein product: CASKWTGGMGEQYF.

Details on this clonotype: The junction does not match germline at one end; this may be a read error. The chain has TRBV5-4 and TRBJ2-1, with D unresolved. The CDR3 sequence is 17 residues long. Germline loops: CDR1 SGHNT, CDR2 YYREEE (reference sequence). Written as DNA, the CDR3 is TGTGCCAGCAGCACACCGTTCGCCAGTAGCTCCTATAATGAGCAGTTCTTC. The encoded protein is CASSTPFASSSYNEQFF.

The chain couples TRBV7-2 to TRBJ2-7; TRBD1 is a possible D gene (5 bases). The V gene's germline CDR1 is SGHTA and CDR2 FQGNSA. Trimming removed 5 bases from V and 5 bases from J, with 16 bases in between. The CDR3 contains 14 residues. The CDR3 nucleotides are TGTGCCAGCAGCGTATACTCCAGGGTAGACGAGCAGTACTTC. It yields the protein CASSVYSRVDEQYF.

In regard to this clonotype: Germline and junction disagree at one end, which may indicate a read error. V usage is TRBV29-1 and J usage is TRBJ2-2; D may match TRBD1 or TRBD2 (6 bases each). This CDR3 is built from 13 residues. CDR1 and CDR2 from the germline V gene are SQVTM and ANQGSEA. CDR3 in amino acids: CSVDDWGAGDLFF. The DNA of the CDR3 is TGCAGCGTTGATGATTGGGGGGCCGGGGACCTGTTTTTT.

This clonotype has a handful of counts. This chain links TRBV29-1 with TRBJ2-1; 9 nucleotides line up with TRBD2. The trim removed 0 bases at V and 9 bases at J, leaving 12 bases unmatched. Germline CDR1 and CDR2: SQVTM and ANQGSEA. This CDR3 is 16 amino acids long. CDR3 DNA: TGCAGCGTTGAAGATCCGGAGACTAGCGGTATGTTTGAGCAGTTCTTC. Its translation is CSVEDPETSGMFEQFF.

The chain joins TRBV6-5 to TRBJ2-1; D ambiguous. The CDR3 contains 11 residues. V was pared by 5 bases and J by 8 bases, with 7 bases between. Germline lookup yields CDR1 MNHEY and CDR2 SVGAGI. Written as DNA, the CDR3 is TGTGCCAGCAGTCAGTTCGATGAGCAGTTCTTC. The encoded protein is CASSQFDEQFF.

The CDR3 sequence: CASSHTVEWKLFF. The CDR3 DNA reads as TGTGCCAGCAGCCACACCGTGGAGTGGAAACTGTTTTTT. The chain couples TRBV11-1 to TRBJ1-4, with D unresolved. The CDR3 is 13 residues long. V gave up 5 bases and J gave up 11 bases, with 15 bases separating them. Germline loops: CDR1 SGHAT, CDR2 FQDESV (reference sequence).

The chain recombines TRBV5-1 with TRBJ2-3; either TRBD1 or TRBD2 may supply D (5 bases each). The germline V and J ends were trimmed by 0 bases and 0 bases, with 20 bases remaining between them. In germline, CDR1 is SGHRS, CDR2 YFSETQ. This CDR3 contains 19 residues. The CDR3 spells CASSLVTQIGAYSTDTQYF. The CDR3 DNA reads TGCGCCAGCAGCTTGGTAACTCAAATCGGGGCTTATAGCACAGATACGCAGTATTTT.

Notes on this clonotype: The junction departs from the called germline gene at one end, perhaps through a read error. The V and J genes are TRBV7-7 and TRBJ2-1; D is unresolved. The CDR3 runs to 14 residues. Germline CDR1 is SSHAT and CDR2 is FNYEAQ (reference sequence). CDR3 DNA: TGTGCTAGCAGCTTAGACTTTTCCTACAATGAGCAGTTCTTC. Translation: CASSLDFSYNEQFF.

The chain is built from TRBV6-6 and TRBJ2-7, with D possibly TRBD2 on 7 matching bases. Trimming left V 2 bases short and J 7 bases short, with 9 bases between. This CDR3 is built from 12 residues. Germline CDR1 MNHNY, CDR2 SVGAGI (reference sequence). DNA for the CDR3: TGTGCCAGCAGTTACGAGGGGGGGGAGCAGTACTTC. Amino acids: CASSYEGGEQYF.

This clonotype appeared once. In nucleotides, the CDR3 is TGTGCCATCAGGGCGCCAGGGGGGCTCAATGAGCAGTTCTTC. It translates to CAIRAPGGLNEQFF. The chain combines TRBV10-3 with TRBJ2-1, with a tentative D call TRBD1 (7 bases). The V end lost 6 bases, the J end lost 6 bases, and 15 bases lay between the germline ends. The CDR3 loop spans 14 amino acids. Germline values: CDR1 ENHRY, CDR2 SYGVKD.

The table lists this clonotype with a few counts. The chain uses TRBV27 and TRBJ2-5; D is unresolved. CDR1 is MNHEY and CDR2 is SMNVEV in the germline V gene (reference sequence). The CDR3 totals 15 residues. Between the trimmed V and J ends, which lost 5 bases and 2 bases, there was a span of 15 bases. The CDR3 DNA follows: TGTGCCAGCAGTCCTGTGGAAAATCTTCAAGAGACCCAGTACTTC. Protein sequence: CASSPVENLQETQYF.

J is TRBJ2-2 and V is TRBV10-1; D call uncertain. Germline CDR1 reads WNHNN; CDR2 reads SYGVQD (reference sequence). Deletions cut 8 bases from V and 8 bases from J, with 18 bases between. CDR3 size: 14 residues. The CDR3 DNA reads TGCGCCAGCGCGGACCCCACCGCGGCTGGGGAGCTGTTTTTT. It encodes CASADPTAAGELFF.

This clonotype was picked up a small number of times. The chain has TRBV7-8 and TRBJ1-2, with TRBD1 matching over 9 bases. The length of the CDR3 is 15 residues. The V and J ends lost 7 bases and 5 bases, in that order; junction bases with no gene match: 11. Germline V CDR1 and CDR2: SGHVS, FQNEAQ. The CDR3 DNA follows: TGTGCCAGCACTAACAGGACAGGGGCCCTTTATGGCTACACCTTC. Protein product: CASTNRTGALYGYTF. The whole variable domain, remainder taken from reference TRBV7-8 and TRBJ1-2, is GAGVSQSPRYKVAKRGQDVALRCDPISGHVSLFWYQQALGQGPEFLTYFQNEAQLDKSGLPSDRFFAERPEGSVSTLKIQRTQQEDSAVYLCASTNRTGALYGYTFGSGTRLTVV.

This clonotype has a handful of counts. The DNA for the CDR3 is TGTGCCATCAGTGGGGTAGCGGGATCCTACGAGCAGTACTTC. Protein: CAISGVAGSYEQYF. The chain links TRBV10-3 to TRBJ2-7; 8 positions match TRBD2. V dropped 4 bases and J dropped 1; count of bases not matched to a gene: 3. The germline gives CDR1 ENHRY, CDR2 SYGVKD. The CDR3 covers 14 residues.

The table lists this clonotype with a few counts. This chain uses TRBV6-2 or TRBV6-3 with TRBJ2-3; 10 nucleotides align to TRBD2. The CDR3 covers 17 residues. V was clipped by 4 bases and J by 3 bases; unmatched bases: 10. In germline, CDR1 is MNHEY, CDR2 SVGEGT. CDR3 nucleotides: TGTGCCAGCAGTTCCTCCTCAGGAGCGGGGGGGACAGATACGCAGTATTTT. It translates to CASSSSSGAGGTDTQYF.

This chain links TRBV3-1 with TRBJ2-4, with TRBD1 matching over 8 bases. The ends lost 5 bases at V and 13 bases at J; junction bases unmatched: 13. Per the germline V gene, CDR1 is LGHDT and CDR2 is YNNKEL (reference sequence). This CDR3 region has 14 residues. The CDR3, as DNA: TGTGCCAGCAGCTATGACAGGGGTCCAGGTACCCAGTACTTC. Its protein product is CASSYDRGPGTQYF.

The chain carries TRBV6-1 and TRBJ1-5; D is ambiguous. Germline CDR1 MNHNS, CDR2 SASEGT. V shed 4 bases and J shed 11 bases, with 12 bases lying between them. This CDR3 is built from 12 residues. The DNA of the CDR3 is TGTGCCAGCAGTGGTAGCTCTGCGGCCCAGCATTTT. Encoded protein: CASSGSSAAQHF.

This clonotype was seen a few times. The V call is TRBV6-6, the J call TRBJ1-2; no firm D call. The germline V gene has CDR1 MNHNY and CDR2 SVGAGI (reference sequence). The V end was cut by 0 bases, the J end by 3 bases, with 5 bases between. The CDR3 spans 13 residues. The CDR3, as DNA: TGTGCCAGCAGTTACTCGCCAGACTATGGCTACACCTTC. Encoded protein: CASSYSPDYGYTF.

This chain uses TRBV20-1 with TRBJ2-3; 9 positions agree with TRBD1. Trimming removed 7 bases from V and 2 bases from J; junction bases left unmatched: 7. The CDR3 runs to 14 residues. Germline CDR1 is DFQATT and CDR2 is SNEGSKA (reference sequence). CDR3 nucleotide sequence: TGCAGTGTTCCGGGGACAGGGCTCACAGATACGCAGTATTTT. Its translation: CSVPGTGLTDTQYF.

The rearrangement links TRBV7-9 to TRBJ2-7; 8 bases align to TRBD1. Germline V gene sequence: CDR1 SEHNR, CDR2 FQNEAQ (reference sequence). V lost 4 bases and J lost 3; bases outside the gene matches: 5. The CDR3 length is 14 residues. CDR3 DNA sequence: TGTGCCAGCAGCTGGACAGGGAACTTCTACGAGCAGTACTTC. Translating it yields CASSWTGNFYEQYF.

This clonotype has only one observation. The chain combines TRBV5-1 with TRBJ1-2, with 11 bases lining up with TRBD1. Germline trimming cut 5 bases from V and 1 base from J; bases unmatched to any gene: 4. The CDR3 is made up of 15 amino acids. Per germline, CDR1 SGHRS and CDR2 YFSETQ. The DNA of the CDR3 is TGCGCCAGCAGACGGACAGGGGGCTTTAACTATGGCTACACCTTC. Amino acid sequence: CASRRTGGFNYGYTF.

Only one count was recorded for this clonotype. The chain combines TRBV6-4 with TRBJ2-2, with a weak D call TRBD2 (6 bases). The CDR3 loop spans 13 amino acids. Trimming stripped 6 bases from V and 6 bases from J, with 11 bases between. The germline gives CDR1 MRHNA, CDR2 SNTAGT. CDR3 DNA: TGTGCCAGCAGCGAAACTAGCTCCGGGGAGCTGTTTTTT. It encodes CASSETSSGELFF.

This clonotype appeared a few times. The chain combines TRBV6-5 with TRBJ2-3, with 15 bases identical to TRBD2. V dropped 6 bases and J dropped 6; count of bases not matched to a gene: 1. Per germline, CDR1 MNHEY and CDR2 SVGAGI. The CDR3 has 14 amino acids. The CDR3 is CASSGTSGGDTQYF. The CDR3 coding sequence is TGTGCCAGCAGCGGGACTAGCGGGGGGGATACGCAGTATTTT.